This TCR beta chain derives from a study of blood T cell repertoires in COVID-19. In the authors' methods: Estimation of nucleated cell counts relied on the amplification of reference gene primers. Only in-frame clones appear in the TCRdb table, and some are missing; sequencing was by immunoSEQ multiplex PCR. V and J calls and clone size are given by that table; D and trimming were obtained from the DNA. The table records about 220,000 clones, 65% to 90% of them present only once. V was trimmed by 4 bases and J by 3 bases, leaving 10 bases between them. CDR1 and CDR2 (germline): MNHNY, SVGAGI (reference sequence). This CDR3 spans 13 amino acids.

This sequence was found in a human donor in a cohort sampled during active COVID-19. The rearrangement uses TRBV6-6 and TRBJ2-7; possibly TRBD2 for D (6 bases). The sequenced material came from peripheral blood. CDR3 region: CASSSGGSYEQYF. Written as DNA, the CDR3 is TGTGCCAGCAGTTCTGGAGGGAGCTACGAGCAGTACTTC.